The sequence of this TCR beta chain was determined in a study of cytomegalovirus exposure and HLA in healthy donors. Whole-study results and caveats: Accurate predictions that matched the HLA-A and HLA-B alleles of most subjects were reportedly made from TCR beta sequences. An analysis done earlier found most TCR beta V segments productive about 87% or about 30% of the time.

The PCR contained 60 Vbeta and 13 Jbeta primers. Clones were read by immunoSEQ multiplex PCR, and TCRdb kept only the in-frame ones, dropping some. The data show some 160,000 clones, roughly 80% seen once. As concerns this clone: The target antigen is unknown.

The TCR comes from a male donor in good health and CMV-seropositive. The sequenced material came from PBMCs.

CDR3 region: CASSTGTVSMLQYF. CDR3 in DNA: TGTGCCAGCTCAACCGGGACAGTGTCTATGTTGCAGTACTTC. This chain joins TRBV18 and TRBJ2-7; TRBD1 agrees at 7 bases. V trimming: 5 bases; J trimming: 9 bases; junction bases outside the gene matches: 13. The germline gives CDR1 KGHSH, CDR2 LQKENI. There are 14 residues in the CDR3.